Below, 16 T cell receptor beta chains from the same sample are listed, as sequenced in a study of T cells in pancreatic ductal adenocarcinoma. The selected patients with pancreatic ductal adenocarcinoma had surgery but no neoadjuvant therapy. Sequencing was performed with immunoSEQ multiplex PCR; in TCRdb, only in-frame clones are kept and a portion is missing. The sample holds roughly 100,000 clones, about 95% seen once. Input material: PBMCs. The receptors were sampled from a human donor with pancreatic ductal adenocarcinoma.

This clone occurred once. The chain couples TRBV4-3 to TRBJ2-2, with a possible D match to TRBD2 (5 bases). V was pared by 0 bases and J by 6 bases, with 8 bases between. Germline values: CDR1 LGHNA, CDR2 YSLEER. This CDR3 has 14 residues. The CDR3, as DNA: TGCGCCAGCAGCCAAGAAAGAGCGGCCGGGGAGCTGTTTTTT. As protein: CASSQERAAGELFF.

V gene TRBV12-5 combines with J gene TRBJ2-7, with unresolved D. The CDR3 runs to 14 residues. With 2 bases removed from V and 3 bases from J, the gap between germline ends came to 11 bases. From germline, CDR1 is LGHNT and CDR2 FRNRAP. The CDR3 loop reads CASGLYRTHYEQYF. The CDR3 DNA is TGTGCTAGTGGTTTGTACCGAACACACTACGAGCAGTACTTC.

The gene calls are TRBV7-9 and TRBJ2-3, with 7 nucleotides matching TRBD2. This CDR3 is 12 amino acids long. Germline V gene data show CDR1 as SEHNR and CDR2 as FQNEAQ (reference sequence). V was clipped by 5 bases and J by 11 bases; unmatched bases: 7. CDR3 nucleotides: TGTGCCAGCAGCCCTCCCGGGACTAAGCAGTATTTT. Its translation: CASSPPGTKQYF.

This chain uses TRBV2 with TRBJ2-5, with D hard to call. Germline V gene data show CDR1 as SNHLY and CDR2 as FYNNEI. The CDR3 totals 13 residues. The germline V and J ends were trimmed by 6 bases and 5 bases, with 13 bases remaining between them. For the CDR3, the DNA is TGTGCCAGCAGCCGCCTAGGTTGGGAGACCCAGTACTTC. Amino acid sequence: CASSRLGWETQYF.

This sequence joins TRBV9 and TRBJ2-7, with 9 positions matching TRBD2. The CDR3 consists of 16 residues. CDR1 and CDR2 (germline): SGDLS, YYNGEE. CDR3 DNA sequence: TGTTCCTTAGGCCCTAGCGGGACTAGGGCCACCTACGAGCAGTACTTC. Translated: CSLGPSGTRATYEQYF.

The chain uses TRBV19 and TRBJ2-7, with 7 bases that match TRBD2. CDR3 length: 14 amino acids. The ends lost 3 bases at V and 3 bases at J; junction bases unmatched: 5. Germline CDR1 and CDR2: LNHDA and SQIVND (reference sequence). CDR3 sequence (DNA): TGTGCCAGTAGTATCCAGGCTAGCGGCTACGAGCAGTACTTC. Translation gives CASSIQASGYEQYF.

The count of this clone is one. The chain has TRBV19 and TRBJ2-3, with TRBD1 as a possible D gene (6 bases). From germline, CDR1 is LNHDA and CDR2 SQIVND (reference sequence). Trimming cost V 5 bases and J 1 base, with 19 bases left between them. This CDR3 has 17 amino acids. The chain's CDR3 is CASSGGRANWGTDTQYF. The CDR3 DNA sequence: TGTGCCAGTAGTGGGGGCAGGGCAAACTGGGGCACAGATACGCAGTATTTT.

This chain joins TRBV27 and TRBJ1-3; D might be TRBD1 (6 bases). From germline, CDR1 is MNHEY and CDR2 SMNVEV (reference sequence). This CDR3 has 14 residues. V lost 5 bases to trimming and J lost 4 bases, with 12 bases between them. CDR3 sequence: CASSPSQGGNTIYF. CDR3 nucleotides: TGTGCCAGCAGTCCCTCACAGGGCGGAAACACCATATATTTT.

The gene calls are TRBV5-3 and TRBJ1-5; D remains unclear. TRBV5-3 is marked as an open reading frame, function uncertain. V dropped 8 bases and J dropped 6 bases, with 21 bases sitting between them. There are 15 residues in the CDR3. CDR3 amino acids: CASTQRGKKIQPQHF. CDR3 DNA: TGTGCCAGTACCCAACGGGGAAAGAAAATTCAGCCCCAGCATTTT.

V is TRBV19 and J is TRBJ2-1; D might be TRBD2 (6 bases). Trimming took off 4 bases at V and 0 bases at J, with 13 bases between the two ends. This CDR3 is 16 amino acids long. Germline CDR1 reads LNHDA; CDR2 reads SQIVND (reference sequence). The CDR3 protein is CASSTISGSSYNEQFF. The CDR3 DNA follows: TGTGCCAGTAGTACCATTAGCGGTAGCTCCTACAATGAGCAGTTCTTC.

The rearrangement uses TRBV7-3 and TRBJ2-1, with D possibly TRBD2 on 5 matching bases. The CDR3 loop spans 16 amino acids. CDR1 is SGHTA, CDR2 FQGTGA, per germline. With 1 base removed from V and 0 bases from J, the gap between germline ends came to 10 bases. The CDR3 protein is CASSLNAGISYNEQFF. In DNA form, the CDR3 reads TGTGCCAGCAGCTTAAACGCCGGGATCTCCTACAATGAGCAGTTCTTC.

The rearrangement links TRBV11-2 to TRBJ2-7; D remains unclear. Germline V CDR1 and CDR2: SGHAT, FQNNGV. The V end lost 5 bases, the J end lost 6 bases, and 11 bases lay between the germline ends. This CDR3 contains 12 residues. CDR3 region: CASSAQVGEQYF. The DNA for the CDR3 is TGTGCCAGCAGCGCTCAGGTGGGCGAGCAGTACTTC.

This chain connects TRBV28 to TRBJ1-5; perhaps TRBD1 as D (6 bases). The V end was cut by 10 bases, the J end by 5 bases, with 18 bases between. The length of the CDR3 is 14 residues. In germline, CDR1 is MDHEN, CDR2 SYDVKM. The DNA of the CDR3 is TGTGCCACCCTTGGGATCAGGGGTCATCAGCCCCAGCATTTT. Protein product: CATLGIRGHQPQHF.

The chain is built from TRBV9 and TRBJ2-7, with 9 bases that match TRBD1. The J segment lost 4 bases and the V segment lost 4 bases, leaving 6 bases of the junction unmatched. The CDR3 spans 14 residues. The germline V gene has CDR1 SGDLS and CDR2 YYNGEE. The CDR3 DNA is TGTGCCAGCAGCTCCGGGACAGGGCCGTACGAGCAGTACTTC. Its translation is CASSSGTGPYEQYF.

The chain joins TRBV19 to TRBJ1-5; 10 nucleotides match TRBD1. Germline V gene sequence: CDR1 LNHDA, CDR2 SQIVND (reference sequence). The CDR3 spans 16 residues. V shed 7 bases, J shed 1 base, and the junction held 7 bases outside the gene matches. The CDR3 is CASNRDRGLSNQPQHF. CDR3 DNA: TGTGCCAGTAACCGGGACAGGGGATTAAGCAATCAGCCCCAGCATTTT.

The chain is built from TRBV23-1 and TRBJ2-7, with 8 bases aligning to TRBD1. TRBV23-1 is placed among ORFs of uncertain function. With V trimmed by 6 bases and J by 7 bases, 8 bases remained unmatched. The CDR3 contains 13 residues. The CDR3 DNA follows: TGCGCCAGCAGCGACAGGGGCGCGGGAGAGCAGTACTTC. It translates to CASSDRGAGEQYF.